This is a list of T cell receptor beta chains from one sample in a study of graft-versus-host responses after intestinal transplantation. Their target antigens are unknown. The repertoire was sequenced with immunoSEQ multiplex PCR; TCRdb's copy has only in-frame clones and lacks some. The sample gives approximately 85,000 clones, around 90% of which show up once; 6.5% to 8.5% is in the top ten. The sample in question was unstimulated CD8+ T cells sorted from spleen or lymph node cells, obtained before transplant. The receptors derive from a human donor who was the organ donor for an intestinal transplant. Each CDR3 is given with its conserved first and last residue. D genes are given only for firm matches. Some rows have no size entry. The others give once, few or many, or a class for an expanded clone.

>TRBV11-2|TRBJ2-7|TRBD1|.
CASSPGTAYEQYF
TGTGCCAGCAGCCCCGGGACAGCTTACGAGCAGTACTTC
>TRBV5-1|TRBJ2-2|.|.
CASSLEPATGELFF
TGCGCCAGCAGCTTGGAGCCGGCCACCGGGGAGCTGTTTTTT
>TRBV19|TRBJ2-2|.|once
CASRDYTGELFF
TGTGCCAGTCGAGACTACACCGGGGAGCTGTTTTTT
>TRBV9|TRBJ1-1|.|once
CASSVDEQGPEAFF
TGTGCCAGCAGCGTAGACGAGCAGGGGCCGGAAGCTTTCTTT
>TRBV6-5|TRBJ1-1|TRBD1|.
CASSYSEGAMNTEAFF
TGTGCCAGCAGTTACTCGGAGGGGGCGATGAACACTGAAGCTTTCTTT
>TRBV11-2|TRBJ1-1|.|.
CASSLIIGFTEAFF
TGTGCCAGCAGCCTTATCATCGGGTTCACTGAAGCTTTCTTT
>TRBV6-4|TRBJ1-5|.|few
CASSAVQPQHF
TGTGCCAGCAGTGCCGTGCAGCCCCAGCATTTT
>TRBV5-1|TRBJ2-7|TRBD1|.
CASSLGQGLTYEQYF
TGCGCCAGCAGCTTAGGACAGGGCCTAACCTACGAGCAGTACTTC
>TRBV5-4|TRBJ2-1|.|.
CASSGSGGNNEQFF
TGTGCCAGCAGCGGGAGCGGCGGCAACAATGAGCAGTTCTTC
>TRBV4-1|TRBJ1-5|.|.
CASSQDWGQPQHF
TGCGCCAGCAGCCAAGATTGGGGTCAGCCCCAGCATTTT
>TRBV7-6|TRBJ2-1|TRBD1|.
CASSEDRGYNEQFF
TGTGCCAGCAGCGAGGACAGGGGCTACAATGAGCAGTTCTTC
>TRBV7-9|TRBJ1-2|TRBD1|.
CASSYGQGWNYGYTF
TGTGCCAGCAGCTATGGACAGGGATGGAACTATGGCTACACCTTC
>TRBV7-9|TRBJ2-7|.|.
CASSFPGSMGDEQYF
TGTGCCAGCAGCTTCCCCGGGTCGATGGGCGACGAGCAGTACTTC
>TRBV5-4|TRBJ2-7|.|.
CASRPTWDSSSYEQYF
TGTGCCAGCAGACCAACTTGGGACTCCAGCTCCTACGAGCAGTACTTC
>TRBV2|TRBJ2-3|TRBD1|.
CASRVPGQLTDTQYF
TGTGCCAGCAGGGTCCCGGGACAGTTAACAGATACGCAGTATTTT
>TRBV10-3|TRBJ1-4|.|few
CAISTGINEKLFF
TGTGCCATCAGCACAGGAATTAATGAAAAACTGTTTTTT
>TRBV6-1|TRBJ1-6|TRBD1|.
CASYDRGSYNSPLHF
TGTGCCAGCTATGACAGGGGCTCCTATAATTCACCCCTCCACTTT
>TRBV5-1|TRBJ2-3|.|once
CASSLGLVGVVDTQYF
TGCGCCAGCAGCTTGGGCCTAGTGGGCGTGGTAGATACGCAGTATTTT
>TRBV11-2|TRBJ2-1|.|.
CASSALSASIYNEQFF
TGTGCCAGCAGCGCCCTTAGCGCCAGTATATACAATGAGCAGTTCTTC
>TRBV6-1|TRBJ1-1|.|.
CASSEAPGMNTEAFF
TGTGCCAGCAGTGAAGCGCCGGGAATGAACACTGAAGCTTTCTTT
>TRBV6-1|TRBJ1-1|.|.
CASIGSEAFF
TGTGCCAGCATCGGTAGTGAAGCTTTCTTT
>TRBV9|TRBJ2-1|.|.
CASSGRQGNEQFF
TGTGCCAGCAGCGGACGGCAGGGTAATGAGCAGTTCTTC